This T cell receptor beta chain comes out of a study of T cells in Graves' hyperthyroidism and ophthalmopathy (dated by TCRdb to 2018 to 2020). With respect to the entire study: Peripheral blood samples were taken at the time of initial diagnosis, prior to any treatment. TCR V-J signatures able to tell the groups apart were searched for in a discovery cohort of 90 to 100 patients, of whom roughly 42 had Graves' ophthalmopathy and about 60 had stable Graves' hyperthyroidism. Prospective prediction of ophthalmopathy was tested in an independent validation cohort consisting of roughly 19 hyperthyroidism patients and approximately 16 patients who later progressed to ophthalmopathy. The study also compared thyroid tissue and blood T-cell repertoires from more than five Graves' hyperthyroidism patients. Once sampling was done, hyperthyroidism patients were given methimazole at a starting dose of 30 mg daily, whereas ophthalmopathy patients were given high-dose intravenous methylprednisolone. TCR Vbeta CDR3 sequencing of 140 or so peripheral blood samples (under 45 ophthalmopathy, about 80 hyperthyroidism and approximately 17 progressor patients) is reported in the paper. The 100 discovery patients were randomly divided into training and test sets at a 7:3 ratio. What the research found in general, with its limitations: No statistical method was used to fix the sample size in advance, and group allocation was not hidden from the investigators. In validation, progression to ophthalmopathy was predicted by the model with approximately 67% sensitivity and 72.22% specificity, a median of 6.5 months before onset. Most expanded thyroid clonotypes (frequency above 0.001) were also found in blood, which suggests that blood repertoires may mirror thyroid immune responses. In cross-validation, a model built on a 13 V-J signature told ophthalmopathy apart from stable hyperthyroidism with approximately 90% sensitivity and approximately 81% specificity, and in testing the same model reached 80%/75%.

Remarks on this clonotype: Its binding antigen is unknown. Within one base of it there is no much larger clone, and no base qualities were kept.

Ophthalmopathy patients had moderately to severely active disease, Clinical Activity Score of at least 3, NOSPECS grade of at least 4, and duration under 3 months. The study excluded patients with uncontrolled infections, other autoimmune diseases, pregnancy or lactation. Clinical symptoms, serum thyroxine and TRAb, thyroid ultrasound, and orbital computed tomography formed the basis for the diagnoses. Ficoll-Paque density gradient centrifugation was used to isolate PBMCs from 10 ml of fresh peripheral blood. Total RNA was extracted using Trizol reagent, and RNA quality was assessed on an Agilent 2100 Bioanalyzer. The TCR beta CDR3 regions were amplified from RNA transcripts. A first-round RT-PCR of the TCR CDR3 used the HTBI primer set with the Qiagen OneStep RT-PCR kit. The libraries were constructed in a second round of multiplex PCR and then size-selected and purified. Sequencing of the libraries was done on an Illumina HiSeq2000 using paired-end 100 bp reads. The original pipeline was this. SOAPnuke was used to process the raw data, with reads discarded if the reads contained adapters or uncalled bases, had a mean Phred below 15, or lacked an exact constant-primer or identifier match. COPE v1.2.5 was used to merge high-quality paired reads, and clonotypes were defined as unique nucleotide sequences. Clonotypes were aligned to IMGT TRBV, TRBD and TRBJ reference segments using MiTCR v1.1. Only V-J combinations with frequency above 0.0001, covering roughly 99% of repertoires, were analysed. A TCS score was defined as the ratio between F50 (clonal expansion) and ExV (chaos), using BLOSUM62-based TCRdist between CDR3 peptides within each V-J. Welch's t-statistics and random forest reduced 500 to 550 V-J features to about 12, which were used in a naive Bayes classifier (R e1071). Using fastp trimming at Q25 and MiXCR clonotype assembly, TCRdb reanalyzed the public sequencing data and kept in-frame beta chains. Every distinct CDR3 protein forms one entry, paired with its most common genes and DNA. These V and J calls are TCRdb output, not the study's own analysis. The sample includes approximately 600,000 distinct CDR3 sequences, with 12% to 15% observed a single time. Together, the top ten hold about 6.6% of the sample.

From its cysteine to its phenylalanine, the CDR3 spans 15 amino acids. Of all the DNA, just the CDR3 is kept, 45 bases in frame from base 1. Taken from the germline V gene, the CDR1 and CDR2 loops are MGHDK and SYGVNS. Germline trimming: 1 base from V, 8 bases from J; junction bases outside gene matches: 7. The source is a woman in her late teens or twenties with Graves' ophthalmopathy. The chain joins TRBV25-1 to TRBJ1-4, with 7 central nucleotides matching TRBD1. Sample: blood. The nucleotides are TGTGCCAGCAGTGAATTTCGACAGGGCTACGAAAAACTGTTTTTT. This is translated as CASSEFRQGYEKLFF.